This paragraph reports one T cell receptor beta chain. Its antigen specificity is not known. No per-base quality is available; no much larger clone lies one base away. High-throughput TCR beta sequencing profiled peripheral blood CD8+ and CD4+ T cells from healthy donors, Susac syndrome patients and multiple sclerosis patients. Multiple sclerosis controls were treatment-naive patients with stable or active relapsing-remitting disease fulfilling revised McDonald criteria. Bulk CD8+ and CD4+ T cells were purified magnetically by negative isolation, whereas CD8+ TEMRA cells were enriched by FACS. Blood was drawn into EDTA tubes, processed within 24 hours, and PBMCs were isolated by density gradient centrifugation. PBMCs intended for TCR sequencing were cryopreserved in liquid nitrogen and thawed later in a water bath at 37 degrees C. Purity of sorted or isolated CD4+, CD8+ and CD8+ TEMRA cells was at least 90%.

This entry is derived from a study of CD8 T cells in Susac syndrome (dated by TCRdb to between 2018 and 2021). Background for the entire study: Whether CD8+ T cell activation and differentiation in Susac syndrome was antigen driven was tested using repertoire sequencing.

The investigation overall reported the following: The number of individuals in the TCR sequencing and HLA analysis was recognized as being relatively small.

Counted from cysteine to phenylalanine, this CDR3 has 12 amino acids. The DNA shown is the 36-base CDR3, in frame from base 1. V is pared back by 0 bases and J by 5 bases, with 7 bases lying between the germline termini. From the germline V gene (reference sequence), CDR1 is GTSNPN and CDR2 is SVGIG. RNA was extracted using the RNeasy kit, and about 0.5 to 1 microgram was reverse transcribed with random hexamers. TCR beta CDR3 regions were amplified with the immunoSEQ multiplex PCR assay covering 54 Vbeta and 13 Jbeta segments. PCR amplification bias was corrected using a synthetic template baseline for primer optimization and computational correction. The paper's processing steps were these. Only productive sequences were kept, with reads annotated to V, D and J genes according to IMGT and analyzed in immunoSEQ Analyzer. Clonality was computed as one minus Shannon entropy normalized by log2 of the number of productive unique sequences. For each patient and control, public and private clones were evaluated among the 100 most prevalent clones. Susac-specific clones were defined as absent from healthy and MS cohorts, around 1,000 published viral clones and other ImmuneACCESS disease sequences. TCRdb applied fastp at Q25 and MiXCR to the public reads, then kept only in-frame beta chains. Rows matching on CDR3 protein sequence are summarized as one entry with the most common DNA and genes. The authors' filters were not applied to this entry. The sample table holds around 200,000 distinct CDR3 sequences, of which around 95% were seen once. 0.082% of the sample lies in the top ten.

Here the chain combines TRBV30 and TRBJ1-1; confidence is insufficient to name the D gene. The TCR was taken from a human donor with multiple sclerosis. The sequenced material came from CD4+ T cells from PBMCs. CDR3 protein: CAWSVRPTEAFF. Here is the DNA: TGTGCCTGGAGTGTACGGCCGACTGAAGCTTTCTTT.